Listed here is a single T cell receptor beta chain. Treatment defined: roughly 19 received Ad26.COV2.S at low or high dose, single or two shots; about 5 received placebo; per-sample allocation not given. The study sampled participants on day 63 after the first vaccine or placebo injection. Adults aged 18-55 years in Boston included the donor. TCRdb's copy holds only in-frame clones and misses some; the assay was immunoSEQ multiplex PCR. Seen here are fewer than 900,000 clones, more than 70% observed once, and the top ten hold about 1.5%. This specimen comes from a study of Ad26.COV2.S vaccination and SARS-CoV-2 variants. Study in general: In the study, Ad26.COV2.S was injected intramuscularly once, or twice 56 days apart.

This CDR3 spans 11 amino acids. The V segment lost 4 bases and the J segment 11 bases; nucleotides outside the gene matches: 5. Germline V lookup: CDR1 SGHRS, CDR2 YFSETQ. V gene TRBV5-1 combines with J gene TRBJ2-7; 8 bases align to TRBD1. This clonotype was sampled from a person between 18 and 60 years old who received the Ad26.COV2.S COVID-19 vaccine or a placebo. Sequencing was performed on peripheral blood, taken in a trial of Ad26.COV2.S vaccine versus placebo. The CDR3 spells CASSPGQGKYF. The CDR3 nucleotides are TGCGCCAGCAGCCCCGGACAGGGCAAGTACTTC.